A single sample gave rise to the 28 T cell receptor beta chains below, sequenced in a study of read filtering for tumor transcriptome and immune sequencing. The library was built from approximately 400 ng RNA with molecular barcoded adaptors for alpha/delta and beta/gamma chains. Each CDR3 protein gets one entry after TCRdb re-called the reads with MiXCR. The sample has approximately 38,000 distinct CDR3 sequences, around 15% seen once; the top ten hold 27%. The sequencing input was a population of CD138-negative cells sorted from bone marrow. Source of these receptors: a donor older than 35 with multiple myeloma.

This clonotype was detected ten times or more. It may be a read error: a sequence one base away is much more abundant. This chain links TRBV7-6 with TRBJ2-1; D not certain. This CDR3 has 14 amino acids. CDR1 SGHVS and CDR2 FNYEAQ come from the germline V gene. CDR3 DNA sequence: TGTGCCAGCAGCTTAATGGATATGTACAATGAGCAGCTCTTC. It is translated as CASSLMDMYNEQLF.

This clonotype was detected many times. V gene TRBV18 combines with J gene TRBJ2-3, with a tentative D call TRBD2 (5 bases). This CDR3 spans 14 amino acids. Trimming removed 2 bases at V and 3 bases at J, with 9 bases between. Germline CDR1 KGHSH, CDR2 LQKENI. CDR3 sequence reads: CASSPNRETDTQYF. The CDR3 region has the DNA TGTGCCAGCTCACCAAATCGGGAAACAGATACGCAGTATTTT.

This clonotype occurred many times. The rearrangement uses TRBV7-2 and TRBJ2-7, with 8 positions matching TRBD1. Germline CDR1 is SGHTA and CDR2 is FQGNSA. The V segment lost 10 bases and the J segment 6 bases; nucleotides outside the gene matches: 11. This CDR3 has 13 residues. CDR3 region: CATDPTGVFEQYF. The CDR3 nucleotides are TGTGCCACCGACCCGACAGGGGTGTTCGAGCAGTACTTC.

This chain uses TRBV10-3 with TRBJ2-7; 8 bases line up with TRBD2. Germline V gene lookup returns CDR1 ENHRY and CDR2 SYGVKD. CDR3 size: 14 residues. The ends lost 10 bases at V and 6 bases at J; junction bases unmatched: 14. CDR3: CATNFGSGASEQYF. For the CDR3, the DNA is TGTGCCACCAATTTTGGTAGCGGGGCCAGCGAGCAGTACTTC.

Details on this clonotype: A much larger clone is a single base away; this may be a read error. The rearrangement uses TRBV28 and TRBJ2-5, with a possible D match to TRBD1 (5 bases). The CDR3 has 14 amino acids. Germline V lookup: CDR1 MDHEN, CDR2 SYDVKM. This CDR3 is CASRSTGSREAQYF. DNA of the CDR3: TGTGCCAGCAGGAGCACAGGTTCGCGAGAGGCCCAGTACTTC. Filled out from reference TRBV28 and TRBJ2-5, the complete variable domain reads DVKVTQSSRYLVKRTGEKVFLECVQDMDHENMFWYRQDPGLGLRLIYFSYDVKMKEKGDIPEGYSVSREKKERFSLILESASTNQTSMYLCASRSTGSREAQYFGPGTRLLVL.

This clonotype was counted ten times or more. The CDR3 nucleotides read TGTGCCAGCAGTTTATTTTCGGGGTTGGGGCAGCCCCAGCATTTT. Its protein product is CASSLFSGLGQPQHF. V usage is TRBV28 and J usage is TRBJ1-5; D is uncertain. CDR1 MDHEN and CDR2 SYDVKM come from the germline V gene. CDR3 size: 15 residues. V lost 1 base to trimming and J lost 7 bases, with 14 bases between them.

This clonotype has more than one count but fewer than ten. The chain combines TRBV7-2 with TRBJ2-1; a weak D match, TRBD2 (6 bases). CDR1 SGHTA and CDR2 FQGNSA come from the germline V gene. V was cut by 5 bases and J by 0 bases, with 14 bases left in between. The CDR3 has 16 residues. This CDR3 reads CASSGLAASSYNEQFF. In nucleotides, the CDR3 is TGTGCCAGCAGCGGATTAGCGGCTAGCTCCTACAATGAGCAGTTCTTC.

Concerning this clonotype itself: With a much larger clone just one base away, this may be a read error. The rearrangement uses TRBV6-5 and TRBJ1-2, with a tentative D call TRBD1 (5 bases). Germline assignment: CDR1 MNHEY and CDR2 SVGAGI. This CDR3 has 14 residues. The CDR3 bases are TGTGCCAGCAGTCGACAGATTACTAACTATAGCTACACCTTC. Its translation: CASSRQITNYSYTF.

This clonotype was seen many times. This chain uses TRBV29-1 with TRBJ1-1, with a possible D match to TRBD1 (5 bases). The V end was cut by 5 bases, the J end by 2 bases, with 12 bases between. CDR3 length: 13 amino acids. Germline loops: CDR1 SQVTM, CDR2 ANQGSEA. The CDR3 loop reads CSVSPTVNTEAFF. The DNA for the CDR3 is TGCAGCGTTTCGCCGACAGTCAACACTGAAGCTTTCTTT.

This clonotype is large (0.1 to 1%) within its sample. The chain is built from TRBV20-1 and TRBJ2-1; tentatively, D is TRBD2 (6 bases). The CDR3 loop spans 14 amino acids. Germline lookup yields CDR1 DFQATT and CDR2 SNEGSKA (reference sequence). Trimming removed 3 bases from V and 6 bases from J, with 15 bases in between. The CDR3 nucleotides are TGCAGTGCTAGCGAGCGGACTAAGTTCAATGAGCAGTTCTTC. It codes for CSASERTKFNEQFF.

This clonotype has ten or more counts. The chain recombines TRBV5-1 with TRBJ2-3, with 8 bases lining up with TRBD1. Trimming took 3 bases from V and 6 from J; bases not matched to a gene: 12. The germline gives CDR1 SGHRS, CDR2 YFSETQ. The CDR3 is 16 amino acids. DNA for the CDR3: TGCGCCAGCAGCTGGAGCTGGACAGGGATTACGGATACGCAGTATTTT. As protein: CASSWSWTGITDTQYF.

This clonotype was seen many times. V and J are TRBV20-1 and TRBJ2-7, with TRBD2 matching over 12 bases. Germline assignment: CDR1 DFQATT and CDR2 SNEGSKA (reference sequence). The junction had 5 bases not matched to a gene; V was cut back by 6 bases and J by 2 bases. The CDR3 extends over 14 amino acids. The CDR3 region is CSAGPSGRAYEQYF. As DNA, the CDR3 is TGCAGTGCGGGCCCTAGCGGGAGGGCCTACGAGCAGTACTTC.

This clonotype occurred many times. The rearrangement uses TRBV20-1 and TRBJ2-1; tentative D call: TRBD1 (6 bases). Germline V gene data show CDR1 as DFQATT and CDR2 as SNEGSKA (reference sequence). The CDR3 has 13 residues. V was cut by 2 bases and J by 9 bases, with 14 bases left in between. CDR3 protein: CSARSLQGSEQFF. CDR3 coding DNA: TGCAGTGCTAGATCCTTACAGGGAAGTGAGCAGTTCTTC.

This clonotype has ten or more counts. The J gene is TRBJ2-3, the V gene TRBV19; 8 bases align to TRBD2. Trimming cost V 4 bases and J 1 base; bases outside gene matches: 4. The germline V gene has CDR1 LNHDA and CDR2 SQIVND (reference sequence). There are 15 residues in the CDR3. CDR3 sequence reads: CASSTGLARTDTQYF. CDR3 in DNA: TGTGCCAGTAGTACCGGACTAGCTCGCACAGATACGCAGTATTTT.

This clonotype has ten or more counts. The chain links TRBV2 to TRBJ2-2; D not certain. The CDR3 extends over 15 amino acids. The germline V and J ends were trimmed by 4 bases and 1 base, with 10 bases remaining between them. CDR1 and CDR2 (germline): SNHLY, FYNNEI. CDR3 protein: CASSVGAVNTGELFF. The CDR3 DNA is TGTGCCAGCAGTGTTGGAGCTGTGAACACCGGGGAGCTGTTTTTT. The full variable domain, in which reference TRBV2 and TRBJ2-2 provide the parts outside the CDR3, is EPEVTQTPSHQVTQMGQEVILRCVPISNHLYFYWYRQILGQKVEFLVSFYNNEISEKSEIFDDQFSVERPDGSNFTLKIRSTKLEDSAMYFCASSVGAVNTGELFFGEGSRLTVL.

This clonotype occurred many times. The chain couples TRBV29-1 to TRBJ2-1; weak D call: TRBD2 (5 bases). Germline V gene lookup returns CDR1 SQVTM and CDR2 ANQGSEA. CDR3 length: 12 residues. The V end lost 1 base, the J end lost 9 bases, and 10 bases lay between the germline ends. CDR3 bases: TGCAGCGTTGAAGGCCTAGCACTTGAGCAGTTCTTC. As protein: CSVEGLALEQFF.

In its sample, this clonotype was seen many times. This chain joins TRBV27 and TRBJ2-7; D may be TRBD2 (6 bases). V shed 6 bases and J shed 6 bases, with 15 bases lying between them. This CDR3 has 13 residues. CDR1 is MNHEY and CDR2 is SMNVEV in the germline V gene (reference sequence). CDR3 in amino acids: CASSPQGGSEQYF. CDR3 in DNA: TGTGCCAGCAGCCCGCAGGGAGGATCCGAGCAGTACTTC.

The chain employs TRBV20-1 and TRBJ2-3; TRBD1 matches 7 bases. With 6 bases clipped from V and 7 bases from J, the junction kept 7 bases outside the gene matches. CDR1 DFQATT and CDR2 SNEGSKA come from the germline V gene (reference sequence). The CDR3 totals 12 residues. The CDR3 is CSAKKGANTQYF. The CDR3 nucleotides read TGCAGTGCCAAGAAGGGGGCGAATACGCAGTATTTT.

J is TRBJ2-2 and V is TRBV9; D is ambiguous. The CDR3 consists of 15 residues. Trimming took 2 bases from V and 9 from J, leaving 17 bases between them. CDR1 and CDR2 (germline): SGDLS, YYNGEE. Here the CDR3 DNA reads TGTGCCAGCAGCGTCGGGCCGCAAATCTTCAGGGAGCTGTTTTTT. Its protein is CASSVGPQIFRELFF. Complete variable domain (other parts from reference TRBV9 and TRBJ2-2): DSGVTQTPKHLITATGQRVTLRCSPRSGDLSVYWYQQSLDQGLQFLIQYYNGEERAKGNILERFSAQQFPDLHSELNLSSLELGDSALYFCASSVGPQIFRELFFGEGSRLTVL.

This clonotype was detected only a few times. V and J are TRBV7-9 and TRBJ2-5, with 10 bases fitting TRBD2. The V gene end was trimmed by 1 base and the J gene end by 6 bases; junction bases not matched to a gene: 5. The CDR3 contains 15 residues. The germline V gene encodes CDR1 SEHNR and CDR2 FQNEAQ (reference sequence). The CDR3 is CASSLESGRVQTQYF. The CDR3 DNA is TGTGCCAGCAGCTTAGAGAGCGGGAGGGTACAGACCCAGTACTTC.

At least ten counts were recorded for this clonotype. The chain employs TRBV28 and TRBJ2-7, with D hard to call. The CDR3 length is 12 residues. Germline CDR1 MDHEN, CDR2 SYDVKM. V was trimmed by 11 bases and J by 3 bases, leaving 14 bases between them. CDR3 coding DNA: TGTGCCTCGGTCGCGAAGGGCTACGAGCAGTACTTC. Amino acids: CASVAKGYEQYF.

The sample holds many counts of this clonotype. The chain links TRBV20-1 to TRBJ2-1; D is uncertain. V gave up 6 bases and J gave up 2 bases, with 17 bases separating them. The CDR3 loop spans 15 amino acids. CDR1 is DFQATT and CDR2 is SNEGSKA in the germline V gene (reference sequence). CDR3 sequence reads: CSALVHSRPYNEQFF. The CDR3 DNA reads TGCAGTGCCCTCGTCCATAGTAGACCCTACAATGAGCAGTTCTTC.

A remark on this clonotype: Possible read error: a much larger clone is one base away. Given the absence of the conserved phenylalanine or tryptophan at the CDR3 end, a read error is likely. This chain uses TRBV20-1 with TRBJ2-5, with 10 bases identical to TRBD1. This CDR3 region has 13 residues. V trimming: 6 bases; J trimming: 4 bases; junction bases outside the gene matches: 5. Germline V gene lookup returns CDR1 DFQATT and CDR2 SNEGSKA (reference sequence). The CDR3 reads CSALWTGGETQYS. CDR3 nucleotide sequence: TGCAGTGCCCTCTGGACAGGGGGAGAGACCCAGTACTCC.

This clonotype was seen ten or more times. V is TRBV7-6 and J is TRBJ2-2, with D possibly TRBD1 on 5 matching bases. V was cut by 5 bases and J by 1 base, with 8 bases left in between. Germline V lookup: CDR1 SGHVS, CDR2 FNYEAQ. CDR3 length equals 14 residues. The CDR3 here is CASSPQGNTGELFF. CDR3 nucleotide sequence: TGTGCCAGCAGCCCCCAGGGGAACACCGGGGAGCTGTTTTTT.

This clonotype has ten or more counts. J is TRBJ2-3 and V is TRBV20-1; D remains unclear. CDR1 DFQATT and CDR2 SNEGSKA come from the germline V gene (reference sequence). The CDR3 sequence is 14 residues long. The ends were cut back, 0 bases at V and 5 bases at J, with 12 bases in the middle. CDR3 nucleotide sequence: TGCAGTGCTAGAGATGGGTACTCGGTAGATACGCAGTATTTT. Its protein product is CSARDGYSVDTQYF.

In its sample, this clonotype was seen a few times. The chain links TRBV4-1 to TRBJ2-4; 8 bases map to TRBD2. The trim removed 1 base at V and 5 bases at J, leaving 4 bases unmatched. CDR1 and CDR2 from the germline V gene are MGHRA and YSYEKL. The length of the CDR3 is 15 residues. CDR3 loop: CASSQGWTSQNIQYF. CDR3 DNA: TGCGCCAGCAGCCAAGGATGGACTAGCCAAAACATTCAGTACTTC.

This clonotype was seen many times. The chain is built from TRBV2 and TRBJ2-1; maybe TRBD1 (6 bases). This CDR3 has 15 residues. Germline CDR1 reads SNHLY; CDR2 reads FYNNEI. V lost 4 bases and J 0 bases, leaving 10 bases between the germline ends. Here the CDR3 DNA reads TGTGCCAGCAGTGCCGGGACACCCTCCTACAATGAGCAGTTCTTC. Translation: CASSAGTPSYNEQFF.

With respect to this clonotype: This may be a read error, as it is one base from a much larger clone. V is TRBV5-1 and J is TRBJ2-1, with 7 nucleotides matching TRBD2. The CDR3 is 16 amino acids. CDR1 is SGHRS and CDR2 is YFSETQ in the germline V gene. This CDR3 reads CANSLAGTSVNHEQFF. Here the CDR3 DNA reads TGCGCCAACAGCTTGGCCGGCACTAGCGTAAATCATGAGCAGTTCTTC.